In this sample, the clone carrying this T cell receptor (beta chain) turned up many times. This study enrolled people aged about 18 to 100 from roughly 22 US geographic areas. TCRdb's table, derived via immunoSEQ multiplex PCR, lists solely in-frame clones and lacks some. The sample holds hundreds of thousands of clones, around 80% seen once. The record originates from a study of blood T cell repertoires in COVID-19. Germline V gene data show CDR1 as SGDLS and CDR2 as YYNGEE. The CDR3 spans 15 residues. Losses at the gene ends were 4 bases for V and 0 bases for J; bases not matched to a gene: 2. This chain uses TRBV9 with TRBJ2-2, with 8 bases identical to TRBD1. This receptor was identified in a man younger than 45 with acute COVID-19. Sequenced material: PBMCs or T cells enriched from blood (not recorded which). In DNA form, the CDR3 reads TGTGCCAGCAGCTTGACAGGGGCGAACACCGGGGAGCTGTTTTTT. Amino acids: CASSLTGANTGELFF.